This T cell receptor (beta chain) was sequenced in a study of blood T cell repertoires in COVID-19. Study information: Sample material is recorded as cDNA or gDNA derived from T cells, B-cell-depleted T cells, or PBMCs.

The table came from immunoSEQ multiplex PCR; TCRdb's copy has only in-frame clones and leaves some out. This repertoire shows about 120,000 clones, 70% to 80% found once; its top ten account for approximately 4.2%. The specimen was peripheral blood. The sequence was collected from a woman of 80 years or more with acute or convalescent COVID-19.

In nucleotides, the CDR3 is TGTGCCAGCAGACCTACAGGGGGCGACTATGGCTACACCTTC. Protein sequence: CASRPTGGDYGYTF. The gene calls are TRBV6-5 and TRBJ1-2; 9 nucleotides agree with TRBD1. Germline values: CDR1 MNHEY, CDR2 SVGAGI. The ends lost 6 bases at V and 3 bases at J; junction bases unmatched: 5. The CDR3 is 14 amino acids.